This record looks at one TCR beta chain sequence and its context. These data originate in a study of blood T cell repertoires in COVID-19. On the study more broadly: Sites across the United States, Italy and Spain contributed samples from acute and convalescent COVID-19.

Each participant's cohort was designated according to participant-reported clinical history. Germline V lookup: CDR1 SGHNT, CDR2 YYREEE (reference sequence). The V and J ends lost 1 base and 4 bases respectively, with 11 bases between them. The CDR3 has 15 residues. Measured with immunoSEQ multiplex PCR; TCRdb has only the in-frame clones, and not every one. The table records about 270,000 clones, 88% of them present only once. The sequence was collected from a woman in her forties or fifties who had recovered from COVID-19. Specimen: PBMCs or T cells enriched from blood (not recorded which). The V and J genes are TRBV5-4 and TRBJ2-2, with D hard to call. CDR3 in DNA: TGTGCCAGCAGCTTGTCAGGTCCCTCCACCGGGGAGCTGTTTTTT. Translated, it gives CASSLSGPSTGELFF. Full variable domain (rest looked up from reference TRBV5-4 and TRBJ2-2): ETGVTQSPTHLIKTRGQQVTLRCSSQSGHNTVSWYQQALGQGPQFIFQYYREEENGRGNFPPRFSGLQFPNYSSELNVNALELDDSALYLCASSLSGPSTGELFFGEGSRLTVL.